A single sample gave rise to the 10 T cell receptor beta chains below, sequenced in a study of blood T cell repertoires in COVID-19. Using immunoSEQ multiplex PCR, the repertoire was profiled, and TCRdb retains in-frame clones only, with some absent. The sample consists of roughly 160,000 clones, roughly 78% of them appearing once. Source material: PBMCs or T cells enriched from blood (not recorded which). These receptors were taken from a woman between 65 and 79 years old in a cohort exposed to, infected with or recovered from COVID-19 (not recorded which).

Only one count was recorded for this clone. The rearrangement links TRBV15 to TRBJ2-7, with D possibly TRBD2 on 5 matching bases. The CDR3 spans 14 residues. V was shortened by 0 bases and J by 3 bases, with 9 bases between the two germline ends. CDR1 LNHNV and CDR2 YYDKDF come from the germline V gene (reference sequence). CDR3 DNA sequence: TGTGCCACCAGCAGAGATTTTGAGGGCTACGAGCAGTACTTC. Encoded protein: CATSRDFEGYEQYF. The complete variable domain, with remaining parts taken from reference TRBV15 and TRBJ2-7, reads DAMVIQNPRYQVTQFGKPVTLSCSQTLNHNVMYWYQQKSSQAPKLLFHYYDKDFNNEADTPDNFQSRRPNTSFCFLDIRSPGLGDTAMYLCATSRDFEGYEQYFGPGTRLTVT.

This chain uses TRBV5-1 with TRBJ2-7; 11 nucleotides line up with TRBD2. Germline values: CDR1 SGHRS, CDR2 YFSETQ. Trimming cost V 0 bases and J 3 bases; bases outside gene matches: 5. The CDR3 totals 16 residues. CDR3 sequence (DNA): TGCGCCAGCAGCTTGGGAACTAGCGGGAGAGTCTACGAGCAGTACTTC. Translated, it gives CASSLGTSGRVYEQYF.

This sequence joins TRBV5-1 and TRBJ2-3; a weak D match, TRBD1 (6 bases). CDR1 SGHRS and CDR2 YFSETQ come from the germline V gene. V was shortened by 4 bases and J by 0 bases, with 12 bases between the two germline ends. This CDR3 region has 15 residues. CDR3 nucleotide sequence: TGCGCCAGCAGCCGAGGACAGTCCAGCACAGATACGCAGTATTTT. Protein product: CASSRGQSSTDTQYF. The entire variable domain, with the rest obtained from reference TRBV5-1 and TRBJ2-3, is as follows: KAGVTQTPRYLIKTRGQQVTLSCSPISGHRSVSWYQQTPGQGLQFLFEYFSETQRNKGNFPGRFSGRQFSNSRSEMNVSTLELGDSALYLCASSRGQSSTDTQYFGPGTRLTVL.

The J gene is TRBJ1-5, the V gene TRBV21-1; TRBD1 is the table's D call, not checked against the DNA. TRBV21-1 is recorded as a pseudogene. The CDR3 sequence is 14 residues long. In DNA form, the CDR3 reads TGTGCCAGCCAAAGACAGGTTGGCAATCAGCCCCAGCATTTT. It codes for CASQRQVGNQPQHF.

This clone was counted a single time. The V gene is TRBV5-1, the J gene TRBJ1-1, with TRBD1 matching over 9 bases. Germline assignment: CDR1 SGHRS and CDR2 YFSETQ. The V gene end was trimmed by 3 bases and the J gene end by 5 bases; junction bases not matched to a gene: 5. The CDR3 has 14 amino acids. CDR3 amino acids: CASSSRTGETEAFF. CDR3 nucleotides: TGCGCCAGCAGCTCGAGGACAGGGGAGACTGAAGCTTTCTTT.

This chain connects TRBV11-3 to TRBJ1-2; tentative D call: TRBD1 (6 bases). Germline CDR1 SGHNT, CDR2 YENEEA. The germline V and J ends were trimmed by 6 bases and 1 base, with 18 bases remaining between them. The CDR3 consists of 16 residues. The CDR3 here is CASSLPGTPDNYGYTF. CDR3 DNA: TGTGCCAGCAGTTTACCCGGGACACCGGATAACTATGGCTACACCTTC. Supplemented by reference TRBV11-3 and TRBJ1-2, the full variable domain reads EAGVVQSPRYKIIEKKQPVAFWCNPISGHNTLYWYLQNLGQGPELLIRYENEEAVDDSQLPKDRFSAERLKGVDSTLKIQPAELGDSAVYLCASSLPGTPDNYGYTFGSGTRLTVV.

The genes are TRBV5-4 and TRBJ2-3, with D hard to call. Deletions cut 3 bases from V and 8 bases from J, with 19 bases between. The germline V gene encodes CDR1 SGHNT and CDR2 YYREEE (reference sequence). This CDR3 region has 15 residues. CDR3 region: CASSSIFRGFGTQYF. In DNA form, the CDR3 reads TGTGCCAGCAGCTCAATCTTCCGCGGATTTGGTACGCAGTATTTT.

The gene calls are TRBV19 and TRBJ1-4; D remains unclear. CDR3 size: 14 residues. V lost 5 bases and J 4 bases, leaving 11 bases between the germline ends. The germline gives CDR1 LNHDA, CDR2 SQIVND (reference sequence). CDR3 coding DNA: TGTGCCAGTAGTCGGCAGGCACATAATGAAAAACTGTTTTTT. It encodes CASSRQAHNEKLFF.

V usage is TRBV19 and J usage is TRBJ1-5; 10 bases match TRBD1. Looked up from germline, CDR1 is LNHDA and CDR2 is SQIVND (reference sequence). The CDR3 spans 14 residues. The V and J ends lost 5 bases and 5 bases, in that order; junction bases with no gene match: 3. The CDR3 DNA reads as TGTGCCAGTAGTGGACAGGGGGGCTATCAGCCCCAGCATTTT. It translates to CASSGQGGYQPQHF. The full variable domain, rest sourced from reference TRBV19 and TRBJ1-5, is DGGITQSPKYLFRKEGQNVTLSCEQNLNHDAMYWYRQDPGQGLRLIYYSQIVNDFQKGDIAEGYSVSREKKESFPLTVTSAQKNPTAFYLCASSGQGGYQPQHFGDGTRLSIL.

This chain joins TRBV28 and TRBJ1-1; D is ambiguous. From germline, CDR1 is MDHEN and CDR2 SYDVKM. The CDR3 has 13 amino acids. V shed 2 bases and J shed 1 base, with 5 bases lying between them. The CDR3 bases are TGTGCCAGCAGTTTACCGGGGAACACTGAAGCTTTCTTT. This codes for CASSLPGNTEAFF.